One and the same sample provided the 23 T cell receptor beta chains below, sequenced in a study of T cell clonality in common variable immunodeficiency. This table comes from immunoSEQ multiplex PCR, and its TCRdb copy is limited to in-frame clones, with some not included. The sample is made up of roughly 55,000 clones, none counted only once. The sequencing input was peripheral blood mononuclear cells. All receptors come from a person aged 18-70 years in good health.

This clone came up many times. The read stops 3 residues short of the end of the CDR3; the missing end is completed from the germline J gene. The chain combines TRBV19 with TRBJ1-5; possible D gene TRBD1, 5 bases. The V gene lost 5 bases and the J gene lost 0 bases, with 11 bases spanning the gap. This CDR3 has 15 residues. The germline gives CDR1 LNHDA, CDR2 SQIVND (reference sequence). The CDR3 spells CASSLRQFSNQPQHF. CDR3 DNA, as far as it was read: TGTGCCAGTAGTCTCCGACAGTTTAGCAATCAGCCC.

This clone was observed at least ten times. The CDR3 extends 3 residues past the end of the read, so its final part is completed from the germline J gene. The gene calls are TRBV14 and TRBJ2-5; D not certain. Trimming shortened V by 0 bases and J by 6 bases, and 5 bases separated the two germline ends. The CDR3 runs 12 residues. Germline V gene lookup returns CDR1 SGHDN and CDR2 FVKESK. CDR3 sequence reads: CASSQERKTQYF. The sequenced CDR3 bases are TGTGCCAGCAGCCAAGAGCGGAAGACC.

The sample holds many counts of this clone. Sequencing ends 3 residues short of the CDR3 end; the germline J gene provides the rest. The rearrangement uses TRBV2 and TRBJ1-5; 8 bases align to TRBD1. The CDR3 runs to 14 residues. With 4 bases clipped from V and 9 bases from J, the junction kept 8 bases outside the gene matches. Germline loops: CDR1 SNHLY, CDR2 FYNNEI. CDR3 region: CASSGGTGAGPQHF. CDR3 DNA, as far as it was read: TGTGCCAGCAGTGGTGGGACAGGTGCGGGGCCC.

This clone was picked up many times. Here the CDR3 reads CASSTTDRGLGETQYF. The covered CDR3 bases are TGTGCCAGTAGTACGACGGACAGGGGGCTAGGAGAGACC. The chain joins TRBV19 to TRBJ2-5, with 11 bases lining up with TRBD1. The CDR3 end lies 3 residues beyond the end of the read and is filled in from the germline J gene. J lost 4 bases, V lost 4 bases, and 8 bases had no gene match. The CDR3 extends over 16 amino acids. CDR1 is LNHDA, CDR2 SQIVND, per germline (reference sequence).

This clone was seen many times. CDR3 DNA (partial): TGTGCCAGCAGTGAACCCCCCGACAGGGGATACAATCAGCCC. Protein sequence: CASSEPPDRGYNQP. The complete CDR3 sequence is CASSEPPDRGYNQPQHF. The chain carries TRBV6-1 and TRBJ1-5, with TRBD1 matching 8 bases. The read stops 3 residues short of the end of the CDR3; the missing end is completed from the germline J gene. This CDR3 region has 17 residues. V was pared by 2 bases and J by 3 bases, with 9 bases of the junction left unmatched. Germline values: CDR1 MNHNS, CDR2 SASEGT.

This clone was counted at least ten times. The sequence runs out 3 residues before the end of the CDR3; the remainder is reconstructed from the germline J gene. The chain uses TRBV7-9 and TRBJ1-3, with D hard to call. This CDR3 contains 14 residues. Per the germline V gene, CDR1 is SEHNR and CDR2 is FQNEAQ (reference sequence). Deletions cut 5 bases from V and 4 bases from J, with 12 bases between. The DNA read from the CDR3 is TGTGCCAGCAGCCGAGATACCACAGGAAACACC. Amino acids: CASSRDTTGNT. The whole CDR3 protein reads CASSRDTTGNTIYF.

Many counts were recorded for this clone. The missing CDR3 end, 3 residues past where the read stops, is filled in from the germline J gene. J is TRBJ2-7 and V is TRBV7-2, with 7 bases that match TRBD2. Germline assignment: CDR1 SGHTA and CDR2 FQGNSA. The V gene end was trimmed by 5 bases and the J gene end by 4 bases; junction bases not matched to a gene: 11. This CDR3 is 15 amino acids long. The sequenced part of the CDR3 DNA is TGTGCCAGCAGCCCCGGACTAGAGGGGAGGTACGAG. Its protein product is CASSPGLEGRYE. The complete CDR3 sequence is CASSPGLEGRYEQYF.

This clone showed up many times. The read halts 3 residues ahead of the CDR3 end, with the missing end drawn from the germline J gene. The J gene is TRBJ2-3, the V gene TRBV12-3 or TRBV12-4, with no clear D. The V end lost 3 bases, the J end lost 0 bases, and 10 bases lay between the germline ends. The CDR3 is made up of 15 amino acids. The sequenced part of the CDR3 DNA is TGTGCCAGCAGTTTTAGGCAGGCGAGCACAGATACG. Translation: CASSFRQASTDT. The whole CDR3 protein is CASSFRQASTDTQYF.

This clone has more than one count but fewer than ten. From the germline J gene comes the end of the CDR3, since the read stops 3 residues before it. V is TRBV6-4 and J is TRBJ2-1, with TRBD1 identical over 7 bases. Losses at the gene ends were 3 bases for V and 9 bases for J; bases not matched to a gene: 5. This CDR3 spans 13 amino acids. Germline CDR1 and CDR2: MRHNA and SNTAGT. Here the CDR3 reads CASSDPTGTEQFF. The CDR3 DNA, read in part, is TGTGCCAGCAGTGATCCGACAGGGACTGAG.

This clone was seen repeatedly, ten times or more. Read sequence stops 3 residues before the CDR3 end, and the germline J gene provides the missing end. This rearrangement joins TRBV5-1 to TRBJ2-1; D is uncertain. The germline CDR1 and CDR2 sequences are SGHRS and YFSETQ. Trimming stripped 0 bases from V and 1 base from J, with 8 bases between. This CDR3 is 15 amino acids long. The CDR3 protein is CASSLESKSYNEQFF. The sequenced CDR3 bases are TGCGCCAGCAGCTTGGAGTCTAAATCCTACAATGAG.

At least ten counts were recorded for this clone. Coverage ceases 3 residues before the CDR3 finishes, and the germline J gene fills in the end. V and J are TRBV29-1 and TRBJ1-1; TRBD1 agrees at 9 bases. CDR1 and CDR2 from the germline V gene are SQVTM and ANQGSEA. The CDR3 contains 14 residues. Germline trimming cut 7 bases from V and 0 bases from J; bases unmatched to any gene: 6. The sequenced CDR3 bases are TGCAGCGGTGGGACAGGGACTGTGAACACTGAA. It is translated as CSGGTGTVNTE. The entire CDR3 reads CSGGTGTVNTEAFF.

Notes on this clone: Sequencing ends 3 residues short of the CDR3 end; the germline J gene provides the rest. The chain combines TRBV30 with TRBJ1-4; 8 bases match TRBD1. Germline CDR1 reads GTSNPN; CDR2 reads SVGIG (reference sequence). With 7 bases clipped from V and 7 bases from J, the junction kept 11 bases outside the gene matches. The CDR3 totals 14 residues. The CDR3 here is CASNTGQGGEKLFF. The covered CDR3 bases are TGTGCCTCGAACACCGGACAGGGAGGTGAAAAA.

In regard to this clone: The CDR3 goes on 3 residues after the read ends, and that part is filled in from the germline J gene. The chain is built from TRBV2 and TRBJ2-6; TRBD2 matches at 7 bases. The CDR3 is made up of 16 amino acids. V lost 1 base to trimming and J lost 2 bases; unmatched junction nucleotides: 2. CDR1 is SNHLY, CDR2 FYNNEI, per germline. CDR3 DNA, as far as it was read: TGTGCCAGCAGTGAAGTGGCGGGGGCTGGGGCCAACGTC. This sequence encodes CASSEVAGAGANV. In full, the CDR3 is CASSEVAGAGANVLTF.

This clone has ten or more counts. The CDR3 DNA, read in part, is TGTGCCAGCAGCCGGAACCGGGACTACACCTACGAG. Translating gives CASSRNRDYTYE. The whole CDR3 sequence reads CASSRNRDYTYEQYF. The chain combines TRBV7-6 with TRBJ2-7, with 7 bases aligning to TRBD2. The sequenced fragment ends 3 residues before the CDR3 boundary, so the rest is inferred from the germline J gene. The ends lost 5 bases at V and 2 bases at J; junction bases unmatched: 9. CDR1 is SGHVS, CDR2 FNYEAQ, per germline. CDR3 size: 15 residues.

This clone was observed many times. The read terminates 3 residues before the CDR3 end, so the remaining end is supplied by the germline J gene. The V call is TRBV10-3, the J call TRBJ2-5; 10 bases fit TRBD2. V lost 4 bases to trimming and J lost 2 bases; unmatched junction nucleotides: 4. CDR3 size: 15 residues. Per germline, CDR1 ENHRY and CDR2 SYGVKD. The CDR3 bases that were read are TGTGCCATCAGTGGAGGGGGACTAGCGCAAGAGACC. This gives the protein CAISGGGLAQET. The CDR3 in full is CAISGGGLAQETQYF.

This clone was observed a handful of times. The sequence runs out 3 residues before the end of the CDR3; the remainder is reconstructed from the germline J gene. The V call is TRBV10-2, the J call TRBJ1-4; 8 bases agree with TRBD1. The CDR3 length is 15 residues. V was pared by 6 bases and J by 4 bases, with 7 bases of the junction left unmatched. Looked up from germline, CDR1 is WSHSY and CDR2 is SAAADI. CDR3 sequence: CASRDRVSINEKLFF. The part of the CDR3 DNA that was read is TGCGCCAGCAGGGACAGGGTGTCAATTAATGAAAAA.

This clone was seen at least ten times. The sequenced fragment ends 3 residues before the CDR3 boundary, so the rest is inferred from the germline J gene. The chain links TRBV29-1 to TRBJ2-1; TRBD2 matches 9 bases. This CDR3 comprises 13 residues. Trimming cost V 4 bases and J 8 bases; bases outside gene matches: 6. Germline V gives CDR1 SQVTM, CDR2 ANQGSEA. The sequenced part of the CDR3 DNA is TGCAGCGTTGGCGGGAGGGCCCCGGATGAG. Its translation is CSVGGRAPDE. The full CDR3 is CSVGGRAPDEQFF.

This clone was detected ten times or more. The read is 3 residues too short to cover the CDR3 end, so that end is filled in from the germline J gene. The rearrangement joins TRBV12-5 to TRBJ2-1; D gene unclear. The CDR3 is 13 residues long. Trimming stripped 5 bases from V and 7 bases from J, with 12 bases between. Germline V gene sequence: CDR1 LGHNT, CDR2 FRNRAP. The CDR3 bases that were read are TGTGCTAGTGGTCCCCCAGCTAGTAATGAG. It specifies CASGPPASNE. The entire CDR3 is CASGPPASNEQFF.

This clone showed up many times. The read comes to an end 3 residues before the CDR3 does, leaving the germline J gene to fill in the end. The rearrangement links TRBV4-1 to TRBJ2-7, with 11 bases matching TRBD1. Germline CDR1 reads MGHRA; CDR2 reads YSYEKL. The ends lost 1 base at V and 3 bases at J; junction bases unmatched: 2. The CDR3 has 15 residues. The DNA read from the CDR3 is TGCGCCAGCAGCCAAGGGGGACAGGGGGTCTACGAG. Its translation is CASSQGGQGVYE. The whole CDR3 protein is CASSQGGQGVYEQYF.

This clone came up many times. The CDR3 extends 3 residues past the end of the read, so its final part is completed from the germline J gene. The chain couples TRBV5-1 to TRBJ2-5; D is ambiguous. The CDR3 is made up of 15 amino acids. Germline CDR1 and CDR2: SGHRS and YFSETQ. Trimming took 6 bases from V and 3 from J, leaving 18 bases between them. CDR3 amino acids: CASTPQEPAKETQYF. CDR3 bases read: TGCGCCAGCACTCCCCAGGAACCCGCTAAAGAGACC.

This clone was detected ten times or more. Coverage ceases 3 residues before the CDR3 finishes, and the germline J gene fills in the end. The chain is built from TRBV5-1 and TRBJ2-7, with no clear D. V was shortened by 4 bases and J by 2 bases, with 4 bases between the two germline ends. Germline CDR1 SGHRS, CDR2 YFSETQ. CDR3 size: 11 residues. The CDR3 DNA, read in part, is TGCGCCAGCAGCCCCGCCTACGAG. Translating it yields CASSPAYE. The full CDR3 is CASSPAYEQYF.

This clone occurred many times. Sequencing ends 3 residues short of the CDR3 end; the germline J gene provides the rest. This sample also contains other DNA sequences that code for the same CDR3. The chain joins TRBV19 to TRBJ2-1; possible D gene TRBD2, 5 bases. The CDR3 loop spans 15 amino acids. Between the trimmed V and J ends, which lost 1 base and 0 bases, there was a span of 7 bases. The germline V gene encodes CDR1 LNHDA and CDR2 SQIVND (reference sequence). Partial CDR3 DNA: TGTGCCAGTAGTATAGTGGCGGGCTCCTACAATGAG. Residues: CASSIVAGSYNE. The entire CDR3 is CASSIVAGSYNEQFF.

This clone was picked up many times. Read sequence stops 3 residues before the CDR3 end, and the germline J gene provides the missing end. This sequence joins TRBV6-2 or TRBV6-3 and TRBJ2-7; 8 bases map to TRBD1. In germline, CDR1 is MNHEY, CDR2 SVGEGT. This CDR3 has 17 residues. V was pared by 6 bases and J by 5 bases, with 18 bases of the junction left unmatched. CDR3 amino acids: CASSSHRGQGLIHEQYF. CDR3 bases read: TGTGCCAGCAGCTCGCATCGCGGACAGGGCCTCATCCACGAG.